This is a list of T cell receptor beta chains from one sample in a study of T cell responses to AZD1222 COVID-19 vaccine. The assay was immunoSEQ multiplex PCR, and TCRdb's table has in-frame clones only and misses some. The sample shows around 87,000 clones, 65% to 90% of them seen only once. The specimen was peripheral blood, collected on day 0 of AZD1222 vaccination. The receptors were gathered from an adult in good health. CDR3s include the opening cysteine and the closing phenylalanine or tryptophan. The order of the fields is clone size, J gene, D gene, V gene, CDR3 protein, CDR3 DNA. The D gene is left open where the match is weak. A row's size may be missing; if present it is once, few, many or a size class.

>few|TRBJ1-1|-|TRBV19
CASSINRDVAFF
TGTGCCAGTAGTATAAACCGGGACGTGGCTTTCTTT
>-|TRBJ1-2|TRBD1|TRBV7-2
CASSLGVGQGYGYTF
TGTGCCAGCAGCTTAGGGGTGGGACAGGGATATGGCTACACCTTC
>few|TRBJ2-1|-|TRBV2
CASSEGSGGYNEQFF
TGTGCCAGCAGTGAAGGTAGCGGAGGCTACAATGAGCAGTTCTTC
>-|TRBJ1-4|TRBD1|TRBV7-9
CASSPGTGGDANEKLFF
TGTGCCAGCAGCCCCGGGACAGGGGGCGATGCTAATGAAAAACTGTTTTTT
>-|TRBJ1-5|TRBD1|TRBV12-3/TRBV12-4
CASSRTGAQPQHF
TGTGCCAGCAGTAGGACAGGGGCTCAGCCCCAGCATTTT
>-|TRBJ1-1|-|TRBV20-1
CSARDSTEAFF
TGCAGTGCTAGAGACAGCACTGAAGCTTTCTTT
>-|TRBJ2-7|TRBD1|TRBV3-1/TRBV3-2
CASKGTGSYEQYF
TGTGCCAGCAAGGGGACAGGCTCCTACGAGCAGTACTTC
>-|TRBJ2-7|-|TRBV19
CASRPEGLGEQYF
TGTGCCAGTAGGCCTGAGGGCCTAGGGGAGCAGTACTTC
>-|TRBJ2-7|-|TRBV28
CASSLGGQGNYEQYF
TGTGCCAGCAGTTTGGGGGGTCAAGGTAACTACGAGCAGTACTTC
>-|TRBJ1-6|-|TRBV15
CATSLDRDSPLHF
TGTGCCACCAGTTTAGACAGAGATTCACCCCTCCACTTT
>-|TRBJ2-7|-|TRBV2
CASSERVSSYEQYF
TGTGCCAGCAGTGAGAGGGTTAGCTCCTACGAGCAGTACTTC
>-|TRBJ1-1|-|TRBV21-1
CASSKVVTGENTEAFF
TGTGCCAGCAGCAAAGTCGTGACAGGGGAGAACACTGAAGCTTTCTTT
>-|TRBJ1-4|-|TRBV19
CASSISYRSNSKLFF
TGTGCCAGTAGTATTAGTTACAGATCCAACAGTAAGCTGTTTTTT
>-|TRBJ2-7|-|TRBV7-2
CATQGGYEQYF
TGTGCCACCCAAGGGGGCTACGAGCAGTACTTC
>once|TRBJ2-1|-|TRBV7-2
CASSSRGRGALNEQFF
TGTGCCAGCAGCTCAAGGGGGCGGGGGGCCCTCAATGAGCAGTTCTTC
>-|TRBJ1-5|-|TRBV9
CASSEDGNQPQHF
TGTGCCAGCAGCGAGGACGGTAATCAGCCCCAGCATTTT
>-|TRBJ1-6|TRBD1|TRBV2
CASSRQGARGNSPLHF
TGTGCCAGCAGTCGACAGGGGGCCCGAGGGAATTCACCCCTCCACTTT
>-|TRBJ2-2|-|TRBV5-1
CASSLKTPNTGELFF
TGCGCCAGCAGCTTGAAGACTCCGAACACCGGGGAGCTGTTTTTT
>-|TRBJ2-4|-|TRBV11-2
CASRPGVGVAKNIQYF
TGTGCCAGCAGACCCGGGGTGGGGGTAGCCAAAAACATTCAGTACTTC
>-|TRBJ2-5|-|TRBV3-1/TRBV3-2
CASSQGRSLVSLYF
TGTGCCAGCAGCCAAGGCCGGTCGCTAGTGAGTCTGTACTTC
>-|TRBJ2-1|-|TRBV5-5
CASSLFGVDTYNEQFF
TGTGCCAGCAGCTTGTTCGGGGTCGACACCTACAATGAGCAGTTCTTC
>-|TRBJ2-5|-|TRBV4-2
CASSQAGIEETQYF
TGTGCCAGCAGCCAGGCCGGGATCGAAGAGACCCAGTACTTC
>-|TRBJ1-4|-|TRBV5-8
CASSLAMGPNEKLFF
TGTGCCAGCAGCTTGGCCATGGGCCCTAATGAAAAACTGTTTTTT
>-|TRBJ2-1|TRBD2|TRBV19
CASSQSGGPSYNEQFF
TGTGCCAGTAGTCAAAGCGGGGGACCCTCCTACAATGAGCAGTTCTTC
>-|TRBJ2-5|TRBD2|TRBV5-4
CASSLGGASGAQETQYF
TGTGCCAGCAGCTTGGGGGGGGCTAGCGGGGCCCAAGAGACCCAGTACTTC
>-|TRBJ1-2|-|TRBV3-1/TRBV3-2
CASSQRAGPQEGYTF
TGTGCCAGCAGCCAACGAGCGGGACCCCAAGAGGGCTACACCTTC
>-|TRBJ2-1|TRBD1|TRBV4-1
CASSQDQGTGVNEQFF
TGCGCCAGCAGCCAAGATCAGGGGACAGGGGTCAATGAGCAGTTCTTC
>-|TRBJ2-5|-|TRBV12-3/TRBV12-4
CASSFSQGETQYF
TGTGCCAGCAGTTTTTCGCAGGGGGAGACCCAGTACTTC
>once|TRBJ2-7|-|TRBV4-2
CASSHERETHYEQYF
TGTGCCAGCAGCCATGAACGGGAGACCCACTACGAGCAGTACTTC
>-|TRBJ1-1|-|TRBV7-6
CASSLRVSRAMNTEAFF
TGTGCCAGCAGCTTGCGCGTCAGTAGGGCCATGAACACTGAAGCTTTCTTT
>-|TRBJ1-2|-|TRBV10-2
CASSVEGYGYTF
TGCGCCAGCAGTGTTGAAGGATATGGCTACACCTTC
>-|TRBJ2-7|-|TRBV19
CASSMKWRGQGFYEQYF
TGTGCCAGTAGTATGAAGTGGCGGGGGCAGGGGTTCTACGAGCAGTACTTC
>-|TRBJ1-1|-|TRBV21-1
CASSSRFRTENTEAFF
TGTGCCAGCAGCTCGCGCTTTAGGACAGAGAACACTGAAGCTTTCTTT
>-|TRBJ1-3|-|TRBV5-8
CASSLAGFSGNTIYF
TGTGCCAGCAGCTTAGCGGGGTTCTCTGGAAACACCATATATTTT
>-|TRBJ2-3|TRBD1|TRBV30
CAWSVGQGATDTQYF
TGTGCCTGGAGTGTAGGGCAGGGGGCCACAGATACGCAGTATTTT
>-|TRBJ2-2|-|TRBV20-1
CSASRGAELFF
TGCAGTGCTAGCAGGGGGGCGGAGCTGTTTTTT
>-|TRBJ1-5|-|TRBV6-5
CASSQGRPGDQPQHF
TGTGCCAGCAGCCAAGGACGGCCCGGGGATCAGCCCCAGCATTTT
>-|TRBJ1-5|-|TRBV28
CASGPRPGGNQPQHF
TGTGCCAGCGGACCTCGCCCAGGGGGCAATCAGCCCCAGCATTTT
>-|TRBJ2-7|-|TRBV12-3/TRBV12-4
CASGRGLSYEQYF
TGTGCCAGCGGCCGGGGCTTATCCTACGAGCAGTACTTC
>-|TRBJ2-2|-|TRBV29-1
CSVLPQGHGELFF
TGCAGCGTACTGCCCCAGGGGCACGGGGAGCTGTTTTTT
>-|TRBJ2-1|-|TRBV15
CATSRERGLREFF
TGTGCCACCAGCAGAGAGCGGGGCCTAAGGGAGTTCTTC
>-|TRBJ1-1|-|TRBV2
CASSLDGPNTEAFF
TGTGCCAGCAGTTTAGACGGACCGAACACTGAAGCTTTCTTT
>-|TRBJ2-7|TRBD1|TRBV28
CASTRDRVSVQYF
TGTGCCAGCACCCGGGACAGGGTTAGTGTGCAGTACTTC
>few|TRBJ1-5|TRBD1|TRBV5-6
CASSFGGGTGSPHQPQHF
TGTGCCAGCAGCTTCGGAGGGGGGACAGGAAGCCCTCATCAGCCCCAGCATTTT
>-|TRBJ2-7|TRBD1|TRBV18
CASSPGQGQRDEQYF
TGTGCCAGCTCACCGGGACAGGGACAGCGGGACGAGCAGTACTTC
>-|TRBJ2-1|TRBD2|TRBV7-2
CASSLGLAGGINEQFF
TGTGCCAGCAGCTTAGGTCTAGCGGGAGGGATAAATGAGCAGTTCTTC
>-|TRBJ2-1|-|TRBV30
CAWSRAARGNEQFF
TGTGCCTGGAGTCGCGCCGCCAGGGGAAATGAGCAGTTCTTC
>-|TRBJ1-2|-|TRBV25-1
CASSERGDGYTF
TGTGCCAGCAGTGAAAGAGGGGATGGCTACACCTTC
>-|TRBJ2-1|-|TRBV4-2
CASSQDQNPKSSNEQFF
TGTGCCAGCAGCCAAGATCAGAACCCCAAGTCGTCCAATGAGCAGTTCTTC
>once|TRBJ1-2|-|TRBV19
CASSIGLNYGYTF
TGTGCCAGTAGTATAGGCCTTAACTATGGCTACACCTTC
>once|TRBJ2-7|-|TRBV14
CASSQDHGIPGEQYF
TGTGCCAGCAGCCAAGATCATGGGATCCCCGGCGAGCAGTACTTC
>-|TRBJ1-1|TRBD1|TRBV7-8
CASSSDRGPNTEAFF
TGTGCCAGCAGCTCTGACAGGGGGCCGAACACTGAAGCTTTCTTT
>few|TRBJ2-5|-|TRBV19
CASRASGGETQYF
TGTGCCAGTAGGGCATCTGGGGGAGAGACCCAGTACTTC
>-|TRBJ1-6|-|TRBV19
CASSTDDRNNSPLHF
TGTGCCAGTAGTACTGACGACCGAAACAATTCACCCCTCCACTTT
>few|TRBJ1-2|TRBD1|TRBV15
CATSRDYGTALGYTF
TGTGCCACCAGCAGAGATTACGGGACAGCCCTTGGCTACACCTTC
>few|TRBJ2-1|TRBD2|TRBV19
CASSQYSGFSGSIYEQFF
TGTGCCAGTAGTCAATATTCGGGTTTTAGCGGGAGTATCTATGAGCAGTTCTTC